This T cell receptor beta chain was observed in a study of vaccination effects on CD4 cells after COVID-19. The wider study: Expansion with viral peptide pools was applied to antigen-specific CD4+ T cells by the ViraFEST assay prior to sequencing. Study-wide results and caveats: Marked clonal contraction was seen in infection- and vaccine-induced clones late after vaccination. The study had few convalescent patients and no early post-infection timepoints.

Trimming removed 4 bases at V and 8 bases at J, with 17 bases between. This CDR3 has 15 amino acids. Germline V gives CDR1 LGHDT, CDR2 YNNKEL (reference sequence). Libraries were prepared by immunoSEQ multiplex PCR; TCRdb keeps only in-frame clonotypes and omits some of them. The sample contains roughly 30,000 clones, around 74% of which appear only once. This clone was seen only a few times. Its specificity is not known. Cells that had been cultured for roughly ten days were the source of isolated CD4+ T cells. A PCR test confirmed that the person had SARS-CoV-2 infection between March and December 2020. Participants got two doses of BNT162b2 or mRNA-1273 vaccine. At days 3 and 7, half of the medium was exchanged for IL-2 medium.

The source is a human donor who had a prior SARS-CoV-2 infection. V gene TRBV3-1 (or the pseudogene TRBV3-2) combines with J gene TRBJ1-4; D ambiguous. Sequenced material: CD4+ T cells from PBMCs cultured without peptide, taken after COVID-19 vaccination. CDR3 nucleotide sequence: TGTGCCAGCAGCCGCCAGGCAGGCGCCACAGAAAAACTGTTTTTT. As protein: CASSRQAGATEKLFF.